The 30 T cell receptor beta chains below come from one sample, sequenced in a study of long-term antiretroviral therapy in people with HIV. Researchers report immunoSEQ v3.0 was run at survey level. The method was immunoSEQ multiplex PCR; TCRdb's version includes in-frame clones alone and lacks a portion of them. Among tens of thousands of clones listed, less than 80% were seen once. The source was unsorted PBMCs, collected 1.1 years before starting antiretroviral therapy. The receptor source for this set is a woman aged 40 to 50 with HIV.

This clone has more than one count but fewer than ten. The chain combines TRBV4-2 with TRBJ2-5; D might be TRBD1 (5 bases). Germline CDR1 LGHNA, CDR2 YNFKEQ. The CDR3 spans 15 residues. The ends were cut back, 1 base at V and 3 bases at J, with 12 bases in the middle. The CDR3 spells CASSQGDGREETQYF. The CDR3 nucleotides read TGTGCCAGCAGCCAAGGCGACGGCAGGGAAGAGACCCAGTACTTC.

The chain has TRBV30 and TRBJ2-2; D is perhaps TRBD1 (5 bases). Per the germline V gene, CDR1 is GTSNPN and CDR2 is SVGIG (reference sequence). V lost 2 bases and J lost 6, with 19 bases in between. CDR3 size: 16 residues. The DNA for the CDR3 is TGTGCCTGGAGTCTAAAGAAGCAGGGTGGCCCCGGGGAGCTGTTTTTT. Translation: CAWSLKKQGGPGELFF. Using reference TRBV30 and TRBJ2-2 for the parts outside the CDR3, the full variable domain is SQTIHQWPATLVQPVGSPLSLECTVEGTSNPNLYWYRQAAGRGLQLLFYSVGIGQISSEVPQNLSASRPQDRQFILSSKKLLLSDSGFYLCAWSLKKQGGPGELFFGEGSRLTVL.

The chain has TRBV7-2 and TRBJ2-1; either TRBD1 or TRBD2 may fit D (5 bases each). CDR1 is SGHTA, CDR2 FQGNSA, per germline. The CDR3 consists of 17 residues. Trimming took off 3 bases at V and 5 bases at J, with 20 bases between the two ends. The CDR3 reads CASSFPSVGTLDNEQFF. Written as DNA, the CDR3 is TGTGCCAGCAGCTTCCCTTCTGTTGGGACCCTCGACAATGAGCAGTTCTTC. Full variable domain (outside the CDR3, taken from reference TRBV7-2 and TRBJ2-1): GAGVSQSPSNKVTEKGKDVELRCDPISGHTALYWYRQSLGQGLEFLIYFQGNSAPDKSGLPSDRFSAERTGGSVSTLTIQRTQQEDSAVYLCASSFPSVGTLDNEQFFGPGTRLTVL.

This clone has just a few counts. The chain uses TRBV14 and TRBJ2-1, with TRBD2 matching 9 bases. Germline CDR1 reads SGHDN; CDR2 reads FVKESK. V trimming: 2 bases; J trimming: 6 bases; junction bases outside the gene matches: 8. The CDR3 length is 16 residues. This chain's CDR3 is CASSQRDSGSRNEQFF. CDR3 bases: TGTGCCAGCAGCCAACGGGATAGCGGGAGTCGCAATGAGCAGTTCTTC.

The rearrangement links TRBV19 to TRBJ2-7; TRBD1 matches 8 bases. V lost 5 bases and J lost 4; bases outside the gene matches: 7. This CDR3 is 14 amino acids long. The germline gives CDR1 LNHDA, CDR2 SQIVND (reference sequence). In nucleotides, the CDR3 is TGTGCCAGTAGTCTGACAGGGGTCGTGTACGAGCAGTACTTC. This gives the protein CASSLTGVVYEQYF. The complete variable domain, with remaining parts taken from reference TRBV19 and TRBJ2-7, reads DGGITQSPKYLFRKEGQNVTLSCEQNLNHDAMYWYRQDPGQGLRLIYYSQIVNDFQKGDIAEGYSVSREKKESFPLTVTSAQKNPTAFYLCASSLTGVVYEQYFGPGTRLTVT.

V and J are TRBV27 and TRBJ1-4; D gene uncertain. Per germline, CDR1 MNHEY and CDR2 SMNVEV (reference sequence). The CDR3 runs 13 residues. V shed 7 bases and J shed 7 bases, with 13 bases lying between them. Here the CDR3 DNA reads TGTGCCAGCACGGACGGCGGAAGTGAAAAACTGTTTTTT. Amino acids: CASTDGGSEKLFF.

The rearrangement links TRBV19 to TRBJ1-2, with D perhaps TRBD1 (6 bases). The V gene lost 1 base and the J gene lost 4 bases, with 10 bases spanning the gap. The length of the CDR3 is 14 residues. The germline V gene has CDR1 LNHDA and CDR2 SQIVND (reference sequence). This chain's CDR3 is CASSIVTGSYGYTF. The CDR3 DNA is TGTGCCAGTAGTATAGTGACAGGTAGCTATGGCTACACCTTC.

This clone was found once. The rearrangement links TRBV9 to TRBJ1-2; D is ambiguous. Germline loops: CDR1 SGDLS, CDR2 YYNGEE. Trimming cost V 4 bases and J 0 bases, with 10 bases left between them. The CDR3 length is 14 residues. This CDR3 is CASSLQQANYGYTF. The CDR3 nucleotides read TGTGCCAGCAGCTTACAACAAGCTAACTATGGCTACACCTTC.

This chain connects TRBV18 to TRBJ2-7; D perhaps matches TRBD1 (5 bases). The CDR3 has 12 amino acids. V lost 5 bases and J lost 6, with 11 bases in between. Germline CDR1 reads KGHSH; CDR2 reads LQKENI. The CDR3 spells CASSAGWVEQYF. The DNA of the CDR3 is TGTGCCAGCTCAGCAGGGTGGGTCGAGCAGTACTTC.

The rearrangement joins TRBV30 to TRBJ1-4; 8 bases fit TRBD1. The ends lost 0 bases at V and 7 bases at J; junction bases unmatched: 4. Germline CDR1 is GTSNPN and CDR2 is SVGIG (reference sequence). The CDR3 sequence is 14 residues long. DNA for the CDR3: TGTGCCTGGAGTGTTCAGGGGGCTCGTGAAAAACTGTTTTTT. Amino acid sequence: CAWSVQGAREKLFF.

As regards this clone: The junction differs from germline at one of its ends, possibly a read error. V usage is TRBV2 and J usage is TRBJ2-1; 10 bases match TRBD2. Germline assignment: CDR1 SNHLY and CDR2 FYNNEI. The CDR3 contains 16 residues. The CDR3 DNA reads TGTTCCAGCAAAGAGGCACTTAGCGGGGGGTTCAATGAGCAGTTCTTC. This codes for CSSKEALSGGFNEQFF.

The chain employs TRBV6-5 and TRBJ1-1; a possible D gene is TRBD1 (5 bases). The CDR3 is made up of 16 amino acids. Germline V gives CDR1 MNHEY, CDR2 SVGAGI. Between the trimmed V and J ends, which lost 8 bases and 4 bases, there was a span of 23 bases. CDR3 sequence reads: CASRLTGAGRGTEAFF. DNA for the CDR3: TGTGCCAGCCGTTTGACTGGGGCAGGGCGAGGCACTGAAGCTTTCTTT.

The chain combines TRBV18 with TRBJ2-5, with a tentative D call TRBD2 (6 bases). The CDR3 length is 13 residues. V dropped 2 bases and J dropped 3 bases, with 7 bases sitting between them. Germline-derived CDR1 and CDR2 are KGHSH and LQKENI. The CDR3: CASSPWGEETQYF. Here the CDR3 DNA reads TGTGCCAGCTCACCATGGGGGGAAGAGACCCAGTACTTC.

The rearrangement joins TRBV6-5 to TRBJ2-3; either TRBD1 or TRBD2 may fit D (5 bases each). The germline V and J ends were trimmed by 3 bases and 3 bases, with 13 bases remaining between them. The CDR3 spans 15 residues. Germline V gene data show CDR1 as MNHEY and CDR2 as SVGAGI. The DNA of the CDR3 is TGTGCCAGCAGTTATGGCCCCGAGGGGACAGATACGCAGTATTTT. Its protein is CASSYGPEGTDTQYF.

CDR3: CASILQPYNEQFF. CDR3 DNA sequence: TGTGCCAGCATCCTCCAACCCTACAATGAGCAGTTCTTC. V and J are TRBV7-9 and TRBJ2-1; D unclear. Trimming removed 7 bases from V and 2 bases from J, with 9 bases in between. CDR1 SEHNR and CDR2 FQNEAQ come from the germline V gene (reference sequence). This CDR3 has 13 residues. Full variable domain (rest looked up from reference TRBV7-9 and TRBJ2-1): DTGVSQNPRHKITKRGQNVTFRCDPISEHNRLYWYRQTLGQGPEFLTYFQNEAQLEKSRLLSDRFSAERPKGSFSTLEIQRTEQGDSAMYLCASILQPYNEQFFGPGTRLTVL.

The rearrangement links TRBV2 to TRBJ1-5, with D possibly TRBD1 on 6 matching bases. CDR1 SNHLY and CDR2 FYNNEI come from the germline V gene. Trimming removed 4 bases from V and 7 bases from J, with 8 bases in between. The CDR3 contains 12 residues. The CDR3 bases are TGTGCCAGCAGTGTTCAGGGGCAGCCCCAGCATTTT. Amino acid sequence: CASSVQGQPQHF.

The chain has TRBV5-1 and TRBJ2-3; D uncertain. The CDR3 has 15 amino acids. Germline-derived CDR1 and CDR2 are SGHRS and YFSETQ. The V end was cut by 0 bases, the J end by 2 bases, with 10 bases between. In nucleotides, the CDR3 is TGCGCCAGCAGCTTGGGGCCCCCGATCACAGATACGCAGTATTTT. This gives the protein CASSLGPPITDTQYF.

This clone has a single count. The genes are TRBV29-1 and TRBJ1-2, with D possibly matching TRBD1 (5 bases). The length of the CDR3 is 13 residues. The germline V gene has CDR1 SQVTM and CDR2 ANQGSEA. V dropped 4 bases and J dropped 7 bases, with 16 bases sitting between them. CDR3 residues: CSVALGGTSGYTF. The CDR3 DNA reads TGCAGCGTTGCCCTCGGGGGAACGTCTGGCTACACCTTC.

This clone was recorded only once. The chain joins TRBV6-5 to TRBJ2-1, with 10 positions matching TRBD2. V lost 5 bases to trimming and J lost 8 bases; unmatched junction nucleotides: 6. The CDR3 contains 14 residues. CDR1 and CDR2 (germline): MNHEY, SVGAGI. The CDR3 is CASSQGLARDEQFF. The DNA for the CDR3 is TGTGCCAGCAGTCAGGGACTAGCGAGGGATGAGCAGTTCTTC.

The V gene is TRBV6-1, the J gene TRBJ2-1; D might be TRBD2 (5 bases). V lost 6 bases, J lost 0 bases, and 12 bases lay in between. Germline CDR1 and CDR2: MNHNS and SASEGT. This CDR3 region has 15 residues. The CDR3 DNA reads TGTGCCAGCAGGGCGACGGGGAGCTCCTACAATGAGCAGTTCTTC. Protein product: CASRATGSSYNEQFF.

This clone appeared a few times. The rearrangement links TRBV18 to TRBJ1-5, with D tentatively TRBD1 (5 bases). Trimming cost V 3 bases and J 4 bases, with 13 bases left between them. The CDR3 extends over 15 amino acids. In germline, CDR1 is KGHSH, CDR2 LQKENI. The CDR3 DNA reads as TGTGCCAGCTCACCGGGACGGCAATCAAATCAGCCCCAGCATTTT. Translation: CASSPGRQSNQPQHF.

The chain links TRBV30 to TRBJ2-7; D gene unclear. The CDR3 runs 13 residues. CDR1 is GTSNPN and CDR2 is SVGIG in the germline V gene (reference sequence). The CDR3 loop is CSSRPYGDYEQYF. For the CDR3, the DNA is TGTTCCTCCCGACCCTATGGGGACTACGAGCAGTACTTC.

The rearrangement links TRBV27 to TRBJ1-5; the D is unclear. The CDR3 is 14 amino acids. The V end lost 0 bases, the J end lost 6 bases, and 9 bases lay between the germline ends. In germline, CDR1 is MNHEY, CDR2 SMNVEV (reference sequence). The CDR3 loop reads CASSLSAVTQPQHF. DNA for the CDR3: TGTGCCAGCAGTTTATCGGCAGTGACTCAGCCCCAGCATTTT.

The rearrangement joins TRBV13 to TRBJ2-1; 9 nucleotides line up with TRBD1. After removal of 5 bases from V and 4 bases from J, the junction contained 9 bases not matched to a gene. The CDR3 is 16 amino acids. CDR1 PRHDT and CDR2 FYEKMQ come from the germline V gene (reference sequence). CDR3 bases: TGTGCCAGCAGCCAATTCGGACAGGGGAGATACAATGAGCAGTTCTTC. It is translated as CASSQFGQGRYNEQFF.

CDR3 sequence (DNA): TGTGCCAGCAGCTTAGACACTAGCGAGACGACCGGGGAGCTGTTTTTT. It translates to CASSLDTSETTGELFF. The chain recombines TRBV11-2 with TRBJ2-2, with 7 nucleotides matching TRBD2. J lost 5 bases, V lost 0 bases, and 6 bases had no gene match. The germline V gene has CDR1 SGHAT and CDR2 FQNNGV. The CDR3 has 16 residues. The whole variable domain, remainder taken from reference TRBV11-2 and TRBJ2-2, is EAGVAQSPRYKIIEKRQSVAFWCNPISGHATLYWYQQILGQGPKLLIQFQNNGVVDDSQLPKDRFSAERLKGVDSTLKIQPAKLEDSAVYLCASSLDTSETTGELFFGEGSRLTVL.

V usage is TRBV9 and J usage is TRBJ1-3; tentatively, D is TRBD1 (6 bases). The germline gives CDR1 SGDLS, CDR2 YYNGEE. V lost 0 bases and J lost 4, with 11 bases in between. The CDR3 is 15 residues long. The CDR3 loop reads CASSVAPGQGNTIYF. DNA of the CDR3: TGTGCCAGCAGCGTAGCTCCAGGACAGGGAAACACCATATATTTT.

The V call is TRBV6-6, the J call TRBJ2-1; TRBD2 is a possible D gene (5 bases). This CDR3 has 14 amino acids. The germline V gene encodes CDR1 MNHNY and CDR2 SVGAGI (reference sequence). CDR3 bases: TGTGCGGTGGCGGCGGGCAGCTCCTACAATGAGCAGTTCTTC. Residues: CAVAAGSSYNEQFF.

The rearrangement uses TRBV6-5 and TRBJ1-5; D gene uncertain. The germline V gene has CDR1 MNHEY and CDR2 SVGAGI. CDR3 length equals 14 residues. V was shortened by 2 bases and J by 2 bases, with 7 bases between the two germline ends. Written as DNA, the CDR3 is TGTGCCAGCAGTTACGGGCAGGGCAATCAGCCCCAGCATTTT. Translation: CASSYGQGNQPQHF.

The rearrangement uses TRBV27 and TRBJ1-1; D might be TRBD1 (5 bases). The CDR3 extends over 14 amino acids. Germline CDR1 and CDR2: MNHEY and SMNVEV (reference sequence). Trimming took off 6 bases at V and 1 base at J, with 12 bases between the two ends. The CDR3 loop is CASRNGAGNTEAFF. The CDR3 nucleotides read TGTGCCAGCAGGAACGGGGCTGGGAACACTGAAGCTTTCTTT.

This clone appeared a single time. The chain has TRBV11-2 and TRBJ2-7; D unclear. CDR3 length: 14 amino acids. The V end was cut by 1 base, the J end by 3 bases, with 10 bases between. The germline V gene has CDR1 SGHAT and CDR2 FQNNGV. As DNA, the CDR3 is TGTGCCAGCAGCTTAGGATCAGGCCTCTACGAGCAGTACTTC. This gives the protein CASSLGSGLYEQYF.